Shown below are 13 T cell receptor beta chains from a single sample sequenced in a study of T-cell reconstitution after alpha-beta-depleted transplantation in children. Preparation of the TCRbeta library used unique molecular identifiers. TCRdb fed the PCR reads into MiXCR, producing one record per CDR3 protein. The table lists 65,000 to 70,000 distinct CDR3 sequences, over 4.5% of them singletons, with 15% to 20% in the top ten. The specimen comprised PBMCs, mostly from graft donor cells, sampled 180 days after TCRalphabeta/CD19-depleted stem cell transplant. The receptors come from a boy under two years old who had a stem cell transplant for acute myeloid leukemia, so the T cells may come from the graft donor.

This clonotype was counted ten times or more. CDR3 sequence: CSARYPSGEETQYF. The CDR3 DNA follows: TGCAGTGCTAGATACCCTAGCGGGGAAGAGACCCAGTACTTC. The chain combines TRBV20-1 with TRBJ2-5; 9 nucleotides align to TRBD2. This CDR3 spans 14 amino acids. Germline assignment: CDR1 DFQATT and CDR2 SNEGSKA (reference sequence). V lost 2 bases and J lost 3; bases outside the gene matches: 4.

In this sample, this clonotype turned up many times. The rearrangement joins TRBV7-9 to TRBJ2-7; 9 nucleotides match TRBD2. Germline lookup yields CDR1 SEHNR and CDR2 FQNEAQ (reference sequence). Germline trimming cut 8 bases from V and 6 bases from J; bases unmatched to any gene: 11. The CDR3 is 14 amino acids. CDR3 in amino acids: CASAPASGDGEQYV. The CDR3, as DNA: TGTGCCAGCGCCCCGGCTAGCGGGGATGGCGAGCAGTACGTC.

In this sample, this clonotype turned up many times. The chain uses TRBV5-1 and TRBJ2-5, with unresolved D. The CDR3 contains 15 residues. In germline, CDR1 is SGHRS, CDR2 YFSETQ. The V end was cut by 4 bases, the J end by 1 base, with 14 bases between. The CDR3 region is CASSLRILGQETQYF. The CDR3 nucleotides are TGCGCCAGCAGCCTTCGGATCCTTGGCCAAGAGACCCAGTACTTC.

This clonotype was seen repeatedly, ten times or more. This chain links TRBV6-2 or TRBV6-3 with TRBJ2-7; TRBD1 aligns across 10 bases. This CDR3 spans 15 amino acids. The ends lost 8 bases at V and 1 base at J; junction bases unmatched: 8. Germline CDR1 and CDR2: MNHEY and SVGEGT. The CDR3 protein is CASGRVGQGSYEQYF. The CDR3 DNA is TGTGCCAGCGGCCGAGTGGGACAGGGGTCCTACGAGCAGTACTTC.

This clonotype was seen ten or more times. The chain employs TRBV5-3 and TRBJ2-4; D unclear. TRBV5-3 is noted as an ORF with a role that remains uncertain. V shed 2 bases and J shed 7 bases, with 19 bases lying between them. The CDR3 is 16 amino acids. CDR3 DNA: TGTGCCAGAAGCTTATCGGCGAGGCTGATCGACAACATTCAGTACTTC. Its protein is CARSLSARLIDNIQYF.

This clonotype showed up many times. The chain joins TRBV12-3 or TRBV12-4 to TRBJ2-1, with TRBD2 matching 9 bases. The CDR3 is 17 amino acids. The V gene end was trimmed by 5 bases and the J gene end by 4 bases; junction bases not matched to a gene: 12. The CDR3, as DNA: TGTGCCAGCAGTGGTTATAGCGGGGGAGGCCCTTACAATGAGCAGTTCTTC. Protein: CASSGYSGGGPYNEQFF.

The sample holds many counts of this clonotype. The chain couples TRBV4-3 to TRBJ2-7; 7 bases line up with TRBD2. This CDR3 spans 16 amino acids. Per germline, CDR1 LGHNA and CDR2 YSLEER. Unmatched junction bases numbered 6, after V lost 1 base and J lost 0 bases. The CDR3 spells CASSQAYAGDSYEQYF. The DNA for the CDR3 is TGCGCCAGCAGCCAAGCTTACGCGGGGGACTCCTACGAGCAGTACTTC.

The chain employs TRBV7-4 and TRBJ1-2; D is perhaps TRBD1 (6 bases). The CDR3 contains 14 residues. V lost 11 bases to trimming and J lost 2 bases, with 18 bases between them. The germline V gene encodes CDR1 SGHVT and CDR2 SQSDAQ. Written as DNA, the CDR3 is TGTGCCTCCTGGGGGCAGATATCGAACTATGGCTACACCTTC. This encodes CASWGQISNYGYTF.

This clonotype was recorded many times. The chain employs TRBV6-5 and TRBJ2-6, with unresolved D. With 3 bases removed from V and 3 bases from J, the gap between germline ends came to 9 bases. This CDR3 has 15 residues. Looked up from germline, CDR1 is MNHEY and CDR2 is SVGAGI. Written as DNA, the CDR3 is TGTGCCAGCAGTTATGGTTTAGGTGGGGCCAACGTCCTGACTTTC. The encoded protein is CASSYGLGGANVLTF.

This clonotype was recorded at least ten times. J is TRBJ2-3 and V is TRBV5-5; TRBD1 is a possible D gene (5 bases). Germline V gene data show CDR1 as SGHKS and CDR2 as YYEKEE (reference sequence). Between the trimmed V and J ends, which lost 0 bases and 2 bases, there was a span of 10 bases. The CDR3 loop spans 15 amino acids. The CDR3 region has the DNA TGTGCCAGCAGCTTGGTGGGGCCCAACACAGATACGCAGTATTTT. This translates into CASSLVGPNTDTQYF.

This clonotype came up many times. The chain's CDR3 is CATARDFSYEQYV. The CDR3 DNA reads TGTGCCACTGCAAGGGACTTCTCCTACGAGCAGTACGTC. This chain uses TRBV10-3 with TRBJ2-7; D possibly corresponds to TRBD2 (6 bases). V was trimmed by 10 bases and J by 0 bases, leaving 13 bases between them. CDR1 is ENHRY, CDR2 SYGVKD, per germline. The CDR3 is made up of 13 amino acids.

This clonotype came up many times. The chain uses TRBV12-5 and TRBJ1-6, with D uncertain. The CDR3 contains 12 residues. CDR1 LGHNT and CDR2 FRNRAP come from the germline V gene. The V end lost 6 bases, the J end lost 10 bases, and 10 bases lay between the germline ends. The CDR3 DNA is TGTGCTAGTGGAATAGTAGACTCACCCCTCCACTTT. Protein: CASGIVDSPLHF. The full variable domain, with the rest looked up from reference TRBV12-5 and TRBJ1-6, is DARVTQTPRHKVTEMGQEVTMRCQPILGHNTVFWYRQTMMQGLELLAYFRNRAPLDDSGMPKDRFSAEMPDATLATLKIQPSEPRDSAVYFCASGIVDSPLHFGNGTRLTVT.

In its sample, this clonotype was seen many times. The V and J genes are TRBV10-1 and TRBJ2-3, with 7 bases lining up with TRBD1. This CDR3 contains 14 residues. Losses at the gene ends were 6 bases for V and 4 bases for J; bases not matched to a gene: 7. The V gene's germline CDR1 is WNHNN and CDR2 SYGVQD (reference sequence). The CDR3 sequence is CASRADRRADTQYF. The CDR3, as DNA: TGCGCCAGCAGAGCGGACAGGAGAGCAGATACGCAGTATTTT.